This T cell receptor beta chain originates from a study of T cell repertoires in cytomegalovirus infection. Comments on this clonotype: Its antigen remains unknown.

TCRdb re-derived calls from the reads in MiXCR, one entry per CDR3 protein. The data contain a few hundred thousand distinct CDR3 sequences, around a sixth of them singletons. The CDR3 has 15 amino acids. Germline lookup yields CDR1 MNHNY and CDR2 SVGAGI (reference sequence). The V end was cut by 3 bases, the J end by 0 bases, with 6 bases between. Study conclusions and caveats: It was HLA-C-restricted CMV-specific TCR beta clonotypes that dominated the response ex vivo.

V is TRBV6-6 and J is TRBJ1-6; no firm D call. Sequences were obtained from PBMCs. The clonotype comes from a human donor in good health (CMV status not recorded). Some clones in this sample may be carry-over from other donors' samples. CDR3 protein: CASSYMVSYNSPLHF. CDR3 sequence (DNA): TGTGCCAGCAGTTATATGGTCTCCTATAATTCACCCCTCCACTTT.